This record covers a single TCR beta chain. The antigen remains unidentified. The CDR3 totals 14 residues. Germline V gives CDR1 MDHEN, CDR2 SYDVKM. V was shortened by 7 bases and J by 7 bases, with 16 bases between the two germline ends. These data belong to a study of T cell responses to AZD1222 COVID-19 vaccine. General observations from the study: The study sampled repertoires only after the peak T cell response. Among those given AZD1222, only 6 or 7 were seropositive at baseline. Reports say nearly half of spike-specific TCRs go after unmutated variant regions.

Profiling relied on immunoSEQ multiplex PCR, and the TCRdb table lists in-frame clones only, not all of them. The sample contains 100,000 to 120,000 clones, just over 85% of which appear only once. The V gene is TRBV28, the J gene TRBJ2-2; perhaps TRBD2 as D (6 bases). Sample: peripheral blood, taken on day 0 of AZD1222 vaccination. This receptor was obtained from an adult in good health. Here the CDR3 DNA reads TGTGCCAGCACCTCCCCGGGGGTCGTCGGGGAGCTGTTTTTT. As protein: CASTSPGVVGELFF.